This T cell receptor beta chain appears in the sequencing data of a study of shared T cell receptors in the human thymus. Method: immunoSEQ multiplex PCR; TCRdb's copy keeps in-frame clones and lacks some. The sample carries some 660,000 clones, more than 75% recorded once. Trimming took 0 bases from V and 2 from J, leaving 11 bases between them. Per the germline V gene, CDR1 is MDHEN and CDR2 is SYDVKM. The CDR3 loop spans 15 amino acids. The same specimen was also included in a second study, on human thymus T cells. That publication notes: Corrective heart surgery yielded the resections from which the thymus tissue came. It looked as if thymic and blood repertoires used V and J genes in a biased way.

Sequencing used thymocytes. The receptor's source is a boy younger than two with a congenital heart defect. The rearrangement joins TRBV28 to TRBJ2-7; D uncertain. The CDR3 here is CASSLCRCAPYEQYF. For the CDR3, the DNA is TGTGCCAGCAGTTTATGCCGGTGTGCCCCCTACGAGCAGTACTTC. The full variable domain, its missing parts supplied by reference TRBV28 and TRBJ2-7, is DVKVTQSSRYLVKRTGEKVFLECVQDMDHENMFWYRQDPGLGLRLIYFSYDVKMKEKGDIPEGYSVSREKKERFSLILESASTNQTSMYLCASSLCRCAPYEQYFGPGTRLTVT.